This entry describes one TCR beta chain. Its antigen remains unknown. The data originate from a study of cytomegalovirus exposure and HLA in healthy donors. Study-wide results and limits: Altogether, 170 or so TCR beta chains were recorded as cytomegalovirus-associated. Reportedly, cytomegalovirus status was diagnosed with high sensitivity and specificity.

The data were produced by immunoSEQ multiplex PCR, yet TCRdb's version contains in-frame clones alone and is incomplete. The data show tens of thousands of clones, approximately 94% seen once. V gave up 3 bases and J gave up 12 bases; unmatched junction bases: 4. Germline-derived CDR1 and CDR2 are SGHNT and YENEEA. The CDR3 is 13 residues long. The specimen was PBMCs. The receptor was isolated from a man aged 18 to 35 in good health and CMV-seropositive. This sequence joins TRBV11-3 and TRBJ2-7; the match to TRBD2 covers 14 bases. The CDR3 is CASSFGLAGGLYF. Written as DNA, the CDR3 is TGTGCCAGCAGCTTCGGACTAGCGGGAGGACTGTACTTC. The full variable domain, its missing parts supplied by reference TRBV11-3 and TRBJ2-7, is EAGVVQSPRYKIIEKKQPVAFWCNPISGHNTLYWYLQNLGQGPELLIRYENEEAVDDSQLPKDRFSAERLKGVDSTLKIQPAELGDSAVYLCASSFGLAGGLYFGPGTRLTVT.